The clone carrying this T cell receptor (beta chain) was detected a few times. Its antigen is still unknown. The sample comes from a study of beta chain features in type 1 diabetes. About the study: The patients were much like the healthy donors in age, gender and cell yields. Study-wide results and caveats: Across all four CD4+ subsets, people with type 1 diabetes showed modestly shorter TCRB CDR3s. There were fewer insertions and more deletions at the VDJ junctions of type 1 diabetes patients. Sequencing of cDNA might inflate the share of cells that strongly express TCR.

The CDR3 runs 14 residues. Germline V gene data show CDR1 as SNHLY and CDR2 as FYNNEI. The V end was cut by 5 bases, the J end by 2 bases, with 10 bases between. Of the isolated RNA, all was reverse transcribed, and so the sequenced material was expressed TCRB transcripts. Profiling relied on immunoSEQ multiplex PCR, and the TCRdb table lists in-frame clones only, not all of them. The repertoire consists of about 160,000 clones, with about 9% occurring once and the leading ten covering 0.65% to 0.9%. Sequencing input: central memory CD4+ T cells from blood. The chain employs TRBV2 and TRBJ1-3; maybe TRBD1 (6 bases). This TCR was recovered from a woman aged 25 to 39 with type 1 diabetes. CDR3 nucleotides: TGTGCCAGCAGTTTACAGGGAACTGGAAACACCATATATTTT. Its protein product is CASSLQGTGNTIYF. The full variable domain, completed using reference TRBV2 and TRBJ1-3, is EPEVTQTPSHQVTQMGQEVILRCVPISNHLYFYWYRQILGQKVEFLVSFYNNEISEKSEIFDDQFSVERPDGSNFTLKIRSTKLEDSAMYFCASSLQGTGNTIYFGEGSWLTVV.